Shown below are 9 T cell receptor beta chains from a single sample sequenced in a study of T cells after yellow fever vaccination. TCRdb called the 5' RACE reads again in MiXCR, with one record for every CDR3 protein. The sample carries about 99,000 distinct CDR3 sequences, about 5.8% recorded once. Specimen: CD8+ T cells sorted from PBMCs, collected 10 days after the yellow fever booster vaccination. All receptors derive from a man in his late teens or twenties who received the YFV17D yellow fever vaccine.

This clonotype occurred a few times. The gene calls are TRBV6-5 and TRBJ2-7; D is ambiguous. The V and J ends lost 2 bases and 1 base respectively, with 6 bases between them. Germline V gene lookup returns CDR1 MNHEY and CDR2 SVGAGI. The CDR3 spans 13 residues. CDR3 nucleotide sequence: TGTGCCAGCAGTTACGGCACGTCCTACGAGCAGTACTTC. It codes for CASSYGTSYEQYF.

This clonotype was observed a few times. The chain couples TRBV12-3 or TRBV12-4 to TRBJ2-5, with 11 bases aligning to TRBD1. The V segment lost 6 bases and the J segment 3 bases; nucleotides outside the gene matches: 6. The CDR3 has 15 amino acids. CDR3 sequence (DNA): TGTGCCAGCAGAAAAGGGACAGGGGGAGAAGAGACCCAGTACTTC. The encoded protein is CASRKGTGGEETQYF.

This clonotype was detected ten times or more. The V and J genes are TRBV19 and TRBJ2-1; 7 positions match TRBD1. Germline lookup yields CDR1 LNHDA and CDR2 SQIVND (reference sequence). This CDR3 has 14 residues. V trimming: 9 bases; J trimming: 9 bases; junction bases outside the gene matches: 14. For the CDR3, the DNA is TGTGCCAGCGGGACGGGACAGATGTACGGTGAGCAGTTCTTC. Protein product: CASGTGQMYGEQFF.

This clonotype was detected many times. This chain's CDR3 is CASSDSTSGGTGELFF. The DNA for the CDR3 is TGTGCCAGCAGTGACTCAACAAGCGGGGGAACCGGGGAGCTGTTTTTT. The V gene is TRBV6-4, the J gene TRBJ2-2, with 8 bases aligning to TRBD2. The V segment lost 0 bases and the J segment 5 bases; nucleotides outside the gene matches: 5. CDR3 length: 16 residues. Germline V gene data show CDR1 as MRHNA and CDR2 as SNTAGT.

This clonotype was recorded a few times. V and J are TRBV7-3 and TRBJ1-2; D is ambiguous. Per germline, CDR1 SGHTA and CDR2 FQGTGA. Trimming stripped 2 bases from V and 3 bases from J, with 13 bases between. This CDR3 is 15 amino acids long. The CDR3 bases are TGTGCCAGCAGCTTAGACGGCAGAAGTTACTATGGCTACACCTTC. This translates into CASSLDGRSYYGYTF.

V is TRBV27 and J is TRBJ2-1; D assignment may be TRBD1 or TRBD2 (5 bases each). The CDR3 spans 15 residues. Trimming pared 3 bases from V and 0 bases from J, leaving 9 bases between. The germline CDR1 and CDR2 sequences are MNHEY and SMNVEV (reference sequence). In DNA, the CDR3 is TGTGCCAGCAGTTTGGGACCTTTCTCCTACAATGAGCAGTTCTTC. This encodes CASSLGPFSYNEQFF.

This clonotype was observed at least ten times. The rearrangement joins TRBV11-2 to TRBJ1-2; weak D call: TRBD1 (5 bases). V lost 4 bases, J lost 0 bases, and 12 bases lay in between. The CDR3 contains 15 residues. CDR1 and CDR2 (germline): SGHAT, FQNNGV. The CDR3 DNA sequence: TGTGCCAGCAGCTCCAGGGATACCACTAACTATGGCTACACCTTC. Protein: CASSSRDTTNYGYTF.

V is TRBV7-9 and J is TRBJ2-7, with TRBD1 identical over 10 bases. The CDR3 runs 13 residues. The V gene end was trimmed by 6 bases and the J gene end by 4 bases; junction bases not matched to a gene: 3. CDR1 and CDR2 from the germline V gene are SEHNR and FQNEAQ (reference sequence). In nucleotides, the CDR3 is TGTGCCAGCAGAGGACAGGGGGATTACGAGCAGTACTTC. Its protein product is CASRGQGDYEQYF.

This clonotype was observed a handful of times. The chain joins TRBV5-1 to TRBJ2-5; the D gene is possibly TRBD2 (7 bases). Per the germline V gene, CDR1 is SGHRS and CDR2 is YFSETQ. This CDR3 is 17 amino acids long. With 0 bases removed from V and 2 bases from J, the gap between germline ends came to 17 bases. The CDR3 protein is CASSLEAAGEGQETQYF. As DNA, the CDR3 is TGCGCCAGCAGCTTGGAAGCGGCAGGGGAGGGGCAAGAGACCCAGTACTTC. Complete variable domain (other parts from reference TRBV5-1 and TRBJ2-5): KAGVTQTPRYLIKTRGQQVTLSCSPISGHRSVSWYQQTPGQGLQFLFEYFSETQRNKGNFPGRFSGRQFSNSRSEMNVSTLELGDSALYLCASSLEAAGEGQETQYFGPGTRLLVL.